The 12 T cell receptor beta chains below come from one sample, sequenced in a study of shared clonotypes between healthy human individuals. Sequencing used immunoSEQ multiplex PCR; TCRdb keeps in-frame clones, though not all of them. Among some 450,000 clones listed, roughly four fifths were seen once. The sequenced material came from PBMCs. The origin of the receptors is a woman aged 40 to 50 in good health. Some clones in this sample may be carry-over from other donors' samples.

CDR3: CASSRRLAEYNEQFF. The CDR3 DNA reads as TGTGCCAGCAGCCGACGACTAGCGGAATACAATGAGCAGTTCTTC. The V and J genes are TRBV7-3 and TRBJ2-1, with 9 positions matching TRBD2. Trimming cost V 5 bases and J 4 bases; bases outside gene matches: 6. The CDR3 contains 15 residues. The germline gives CDR1 SGHTA, CDR2 FQGTGA. The variable domain in full, completed from reference TRBV7-3 and TRBJ2-1, reads GAGVSQTPSNKVTEKGKYVELRCDPISGHTALYWYRQSLGQGPEFLIYFQGTGAADDSGLPNDRFFAVRPEGSVSTLKIQRTERGDSAVYLCASSRRLAEYNEQFFGPGTRLTVL.

This clone was found many times. The chain couples TRBV18 to TRBJ2-5; 8 nucleotides agree with TRBD1. The germline gives CDR1 KGHSH, CDR2 LQKENI. The CDR3 extends over 15 amino acids. J gave up 4 bases and V 0 bases, and 4 bases lay outside the gene matches. The DNA of the CDR3 is TGTGCCAGCTCACCACCCGGACAGGGCCCAGAGACCCAGTACTTC. Its translation: CASSPPGQGPETQYF.

V usage is TRBV27 and J usage is TRBJ2-1, with 7 nucleotides matching TRBD2. The CDR3 runs to 14 residues. V gave up 5 bases and J gave up 0 bases; unmatched junction bases: 1. Looked up from germline, CDR1 is MNHEY and CDR2 is SMNVEV (reference sequence). In nucleotides, the CDR3 is TGTGCCAGCAGTGGCGGGAGCTCCTACAATGAGCAGTTCTTC. Translated, it gives CASSGGSSYNEQFF.

The rearrangement joins TRBV18 to TRBJ2-7, with no clear D. Trimming stripped 4 bases from V and 1 base from J, with 2 bases between. The CDR3 extends over 11 amino acids. Germline V gives CDR1 KGHSH, CDR2 LQKENI. The CDR3 sequence: CASSLSYEQYF. The CDR3 DNA reads as TGTGCCAGCTCACTTTCCTACGAGCAGTACTTC.

The table lists this clone with a few counts. The gene calls are TRBV30 and TRBJ2-2; D unclear. Trimming shortened V by 2 bases and J by 7 bases, and 11 bases separated the two germline ends. CDR1 GTSNPN and CDR2 SVGIG come from the germline V gene (reference sequence). The CDR3 has 13 residues. In nucleotides, the CDR3 is TGTGCCTGGAGTACGACCCGAGGCGGGGAGCTGTTTTTT. This encodes CAWSTTRGGELFF.

The gene calls are TRBV7-9 and TRBJ1-4; a possible D gene is TRBD1 (5 bases). The germline V gene has CDR1 SEHNR and CDR2 FQNEAQ (reference sequence). This CDR3 comprises 17 residues. Between the trimmed V and J ends, which lost 1 base and 3 bases, there was a span of 15 bases. CDR3 bases: TGTGCCAGCAGCTTAGATGGGCCCAGGGTGGCTAATGAAAAACTGTTTTTT. As protein: CASSLDGPRVANEKLFF.

The rearrangement uses TRBV27 and TRBJ2-2; D is ambiguous. The CDR3 covers 17 residues. Trimming took 0 bases from V and 7 from J, leaving 18 bases between them. Looked up from germline, CDR1 is MNHEY and CDR2 is SMNVEV (reference sequence). CDR3 DNA sequence: TGTGCCAGCAGTTTATCTGCCTTACCCGTCGCAATCGGGGAGCTGTTTTTT. This codes for CASSLSALPVAIGELFF.

Comment on this clone: A far more abundant clone sits one base away, making this likely a read error. The chain recombines TRBV30 with TRBJ2-1; the D call may be TRBD1 or TRBD2 (6 bases each). The CDR3 consists of 13 residues. V was trimmed by 5 bases and J by 10 bases, leaving 18 bases between them. The germline gives CDR1 GTSNPN, CDR2 SVGIG (reference sequence). The CDR3 DNA sequence: TGTGCCTGGGGTGGGAGGAATCAGGGGGAGCAGTTCTTC. Protein product: CAWGGRNQGEQFF.

The rearrangement joins TRBV28 to TRBJ2-1; maybe TRBD2 (7 bases). The germline V gene has CDR1 MDHEN and CDR2 SYDVKM. Trimming removed 3 bases at V and 8 bases at J, with 20 bases between. The CDR3 extends over 16 amino acids. The chain's CDR3 is CASSLRTSRGNDEQFF. Written as DNA, the CDR3 is TGTGCCAGCAGTTTGCGGACTAGTAGGGGGAATGATGAGCAGTTCTTC.

V usage is TRBV30 and J usage is TRBJ1-2; D is possibly TRBD1 (5 bases). CDR1 is GTSNPN and CDR2 is SVGIG in the germline V gene (reference sequence). V was shortened by 0 bases and J by 3 bases, with 11 bases between the two germline ends. The CDR3 is 14 residues long. The CDR3 DNA reads TGTGCCTGGAGTGTCGGGGCACAAGACTATGGCTACACCTTC. Its translation: CAWSVGAQDYGYTF.

A few counts support this clone. The chain joins TRBV7-6 to TRBJ2-5; 7 nucleotides align to TRBD2. CDR3 length equals 16 residues. Germline CDR1 SGHVS, CDR2 FNYEAQ. Trimming cost V 5 bases and J 1 base; bases outside gene matches: 10. As DNA, the CDR3 is TGTGCCAGCAGCCTCAAGCGGGGAGGGCCCCAAGAGACCCAGTACTTC. This encodes CASSLKRGGPQETQYF.

This rearrangement joins TRBV15 to TRBJ1-1; 9 bases match TRBD1. Germline V gene sequence: CDR1 LNHNV, CDR2 YYDKDF (reference sequence). V gave up 0 bases and J gave up 4 bases; unmatched junction bases: 15. CDR3 size: 19 residues. The CDR3 sequence is CATSRDHRKETGGSTEAFF. Written as DNA, the CDR3 is TGTGCCACCAGCAGAGACCACCGGAAGGAGACAGGGGGGTCCACTGAAGCTTTCTTT. The full variable domain, in which reference TRBV15 and TRBJ1-1 provide the parts outside the CDR3, is DAMVIQNPRYQVTQFGKPVTLSCSQTLNHNVMYWYQQKSSQAPKLLFHYYDKDFNNEADTPDNFQSRRPNTSFCFLDIRSPGLGDTAMYLCATSRDHRKETGGSTEAFFGQGTRLTVV.